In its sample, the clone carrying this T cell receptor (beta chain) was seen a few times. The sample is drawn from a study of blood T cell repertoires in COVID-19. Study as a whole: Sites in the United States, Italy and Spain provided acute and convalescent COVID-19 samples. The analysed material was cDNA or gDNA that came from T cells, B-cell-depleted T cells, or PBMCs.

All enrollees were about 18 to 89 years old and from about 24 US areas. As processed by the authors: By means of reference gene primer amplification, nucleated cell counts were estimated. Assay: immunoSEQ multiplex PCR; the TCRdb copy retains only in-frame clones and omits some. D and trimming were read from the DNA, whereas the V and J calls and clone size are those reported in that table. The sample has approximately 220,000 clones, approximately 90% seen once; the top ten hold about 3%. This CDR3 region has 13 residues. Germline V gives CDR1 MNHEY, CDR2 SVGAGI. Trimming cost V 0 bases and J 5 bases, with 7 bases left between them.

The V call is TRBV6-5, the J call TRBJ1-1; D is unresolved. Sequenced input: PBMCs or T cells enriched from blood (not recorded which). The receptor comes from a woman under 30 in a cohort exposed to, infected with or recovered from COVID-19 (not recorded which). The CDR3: CASSYSVGTEAFF. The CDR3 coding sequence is TGTGCCAGCAGTTACTCGGTCGGGACTGAAGCTTTCTTT.